This TCR beta chain derives from a study of monozygotic twins with inflammatory bowel disease. TCRdb reprocessed the 5' RACE reads and keeps a single row for each CDR3 protein, giving no DNA. This table lists a few hundred thousand distinct CDR3 sequences. From germline, CDR1 is DFQATT and CDR2 SNEGSKA (reference sequence). The CDR3 extends over 16 amino acids. This chain uses TRBV20-1 with TRBJ2-4. Input material: blood. The clonotype comes from a human donor with ulcerative colitis or Crohn's disease, or a healthy co-twin of an affected twin (not recorded which). The CDR3 loop reads CSASDKLIIAKNIQYF.